The 27 T cell receptor beta chains presented below share a single source sample, sequenced in a study of cytomegalovirus exposure and HLA in healthy donors. The PCR employed 60 Vbeta primers together with 13 Jbeta primers. The data were produced by immunoSEQ multiplex PCR, yet TCRdb's version contains in-frame clones alone and is incomplete. This repertoire shows about 110,000 clones, more than 60% found once; its top ten account for about 2.2%. The specimen sequenced was PBMCs. The receptors originated from a man aged 30 to 39 in good health and CMV-seronegative.

The V call is TRBV5-1, the J call TRBJ2-7, with D unclear. Germline lookup yields CDR1 SGHRS and CDR2 YFSETQ. Trimming took 0 bases from V and 0 from J, leaving 7 bases between them. The CDR3 contains 14 residues. The CDR3 protein is CASSLGRSSYEQYF. The DNA of the CDR3 is TGCGCCAGCAGCTTGGGTAGGAGCTCCTACGAGCAGTACTTC.

The V call is TRBV7-9, the J call TRBJ2-7; 8 bases are a match to TRBD2. After removal of 4 bases from V and 4 bases from J, the junction contained 6 bases not matched to a gene. Germline loops: CDR1 SEHNR, CDR2 FQNEAQ (reference sequence). This CDR3 is built from 14 residues. For the CDR3, the DNA is TGTGCCAGCAGCTCCACGGGACTAGGGTACGAGCAGTACTTC. Its translation is CASSSTGLGYEQYF.

The V call is TRBV23-1, the J call TRBJ2-1; 14 bases are shared with TRBD2. TRBV23-1 is assigned to the ORF class and has an uncertain function. J gave up 9 bases and V 3 bases, and 4 bases lay outside the gene matches. The CDR3 has 15 amino acids. The CDR3 reads CASSQTSGGAGEQFF. The CDR3 nucleotides read TGCGCCAGCAGTCAGACTAGCGGGGGGGCAGGTGAGCAGTTCTTC.

This rearrangement joins TRBV4-1 to TRBJ1-5; tentatively, D is TRBD1 (5 bases). Deletions cut 0 bases from V and 3 bases from J, with 9 bases between. Germline V gene lookup returns CDR1 MGHRA and CDR2 YSYEKL. The CDR3 totals 15 residues. Written as DNA, the CDR3 is TGCGCCAGCAGCCAAGAGGCAGGGTACAATCAGCCCCAGCATTTT. This encodes CASSQEAGYNQPQHF.

DNA for the CDR3: TGTGCCAGCAGCTTAGTAGGGGTTAGCAATCAGCCCCAGCATTTT. Residues: CASSLVGVSNQPQHF. The chain links TRBV7-2 to TRBJ1-5; tentatively, D is TRBD1 (5 bases). The CDR3 extends over 15 amino acids. From germline, CDR1 is SGHTA and CDR2 FQGNSA. Trimming took 1 base from V and 0 from J, leaving 7 bases between them.

The genes are TRBV6-1 and TRBJ1-1; D is perhaps TRBD1 (5 bases). The CDR3 covers 15 residues. Trimming shortened V by 4 bases and J by 3 bases, and 15 bases separated the two germline ends. Germline-derived CDR1 and CDR2 are MNHNS and SASEGT. The CDR3 DNA is TGTGCCAGCAGTGTCCATAGGGGTCGAGACACTGAAGCTTTCTTT. Protein sequence: CASSVHRGRDTEAFF.

The chain combines TRBV30 with TRBJ1-1, with a weak D call TRBD1 (6 bases). CDR1 and CDR2 from the germline V gene are GTSNPN and SVGIG (reference sequence). V was pared by 8 bases and J by 1 base, with 14 bases between. The CDR3 is 13 residues long. CDR3 residues: CATQGHTNTEAFF. The CDR3 DNA reads as TGTGCCACCCAGGGGCATACGAACACTGAAGCTTTCTTT.

The rearrangement joins TRBV27 to TRBJ2-1; TRBD1 is a possible D gene (7 bases). The V gene's germline CDR1 is MNHEY and CDR2 SMNVEV (reference sequence). The length of the CDR3 is 16 residues. V gave up 8 bases and J gave up 2 bases, with 19 bases separating them. The DNA of the CDR3 is TGTGCCAGCCGAACCCCCGGCGGGACAGCCTACAATGAGCAGTTCTTC. Translated: CASRTPGGTAYNEQFF.

The V gene is TRBV28, the J gene TRBJ2-2; tentatively, D is TRBD1 (6 bases). This CDR3 is built from 14 residues. Germline values: CDR1 MDHEN, CDR2 SYDVKM. Trimming removed 9 bases at V and 1 base at J, with 12 bases between. The DNA for the CDR3 is TGTGCCAGTGGTGGGGGACAGAACACCGGGGAGCTGTTTTTT. Protein sequence: CASGGGQNTGELFF.

The V and J genes are TRBV28 and TRBJ1-1; D call uncertain. The CDR3 covers 14 residues. Trimming stripped 1 base from V and 5 bases from J, with 11 bases between. From germline, CDR1 is MDHEN and CDR2 SYDVKM. The CDR3 reads CASSLSRKWTEAFF. The CDR3 DNA reads TGTGCCAGCAGTTTATCCAGAAAGTGGACTGAAGCTTTCTTT.

This chain uses TRBV14 with TRBJ2-1; 12 bases match TRBD2. V lost 6 bases and J lost 6; bases outside the gene matches: 15. Germline values: CDR1 SGHDN, CDR2 FVKESK. The CDR3 runs 18 residues. CDR3 region: CASRRSLAGGPGLNEQFF. The CDR3 nucleotides are TGTGCCAGCAGGAGGTCCCTAGCGGGAGGGCCAGGTCTCAATGAGCAGTTCTTC. The full variable domain, rest sourced from reference TRBV14 and TRBJ2-1, is EAGVTQFPSHSVIEKGQTVTLRCDPISGHDNLYWYRRVMGKEIKFLLHFVKESKQDESGMPNNRFLAERTGGTYSTLKVQPAELEDSGVYFCASRRSLAGGPGLNEQFFGPGTRLTVL.

The chain is built from TRBV10-3 and TRBJ1-1; TRBD1 might be the D (6 bases). The CDR3 has 14 residues. The V gene lost 3 bases and the J gene lost 1 base, with 9 bases spanning the gap. The germline V gene has CDR1 ENHRY and CDR2 SYGVKD. The CDR3 nucleotides are TGTGCCATCAGTGACTCGGACAGGAACACTGAAGCTTTCTTT. Its protein product is CAISDSDRNTEAFF.

This clone was seen only a few times. V usage is TRBV14 and J usage is TRBJ2-3; tentatively, D is TRBD1 (5 bases). Germline CDR1 is SGHDN and CDR2 is FVKESK. This CDR3 region has 13 residues. V shed 4 bases and J shed 4 bases, with 9 bases lying between them. The CDR3 coding sequence is TGTGCCAGCAGCCGGCCAGGGTCAGATACGCAGTATTTT. Translating it yields CASSRPGSDTQYF.

The CDR3 DNA is TGTGCCAGCAGCCCAAGACAGGGATATGGCTACACCTTC. Translation gives CASSPRQGYGYTF. This rearrangement joins TRBV7-9 to TRBJ1-2; the match to TRBD1 covers 7 bases. Germline CDR1 and CDR2: SEHNR and FQNEAQ (reference sequence). This CDR3 contains 13 residues. After removal of 5 bases from V and 5 bases from J, the junction contained 5 bases not matched to a gene. The full variable domain, rest sourced from reference TRBV7-9 and TRBJ1-2, is DTGVSQNPRHKITKRGQNVTFRCDPISEHNRLYWYRQTLGQGPEFLTYFQNEAQLEKSRLLSDRFSAERPKGSFSTLEIQRTEQGDSAMYLCASSPRQGYGYTFGSGTRLTVV.

The V gene is TRBV5-4, the J gene TRBJ1-1, with D unclear. This CDR3 has 13 amino acids. The V end lost 4 bases, the J end lost 5 bases, and 12 bases lay between the germline ends. Looked up from germline, CDR1 is SGHNT and CDR2 is YYREEE (reference sequence). Here the CDR3 DNA reads TGTGCCAGCAGCGGACTCACTAGGACTGAAGCTTTCTTT. It codes for CASSGLTRTEAFF.

The rearrangement joins TRBV10-2 to TRBJ2-3; 11 nucleotides match TRBD2. The V and J ends lost 6 bases and 5 bases, in that order; junction bases with no gene match: 1. The CDR3 length is 13 residues. Germline assignment: CDR1 WSHSY and CDR2 SAAADI. In nucleotides, the CDR3 is TGCGCCAGCAGACTAGCGGGAGAAGATACGCAGTATTTT. Translation: CASRLAGEDTQYF.

This clone appeared once. This sequence joins TRBV5-1 and TRBJ2-5; D is unclear. This CDR3 contains 12 residues. Germline V lookup: CDR1 SGHRS, CDR2 YFSETQ. Trimming removed 5 bases from V and 2 bases from J, with 7 bases in between. DNA of the CDR3: TGCGCCAGCAGGGCTCAGCAAGAGACCCAGTACTTC. Translation gives CASRAQQETQYF.

The gene calls are TRBV6-1 and TRBJ2-3; D unclear. Germline V gene data show CDR1 as MNHNS and CDR2 as SASEGT. This CDR3 region has 12 residues. Trimming stripped 1 base from V and 5 bases from J, with 4 bases between. The DNA for the CDR3 is TGTGCCAGCAGTGAAGTAGAAGATACGCAGTATTTT. Its translation: CASSEVEDTQYF.

The chain joins TRBV30 to TRBJ1-5, with a tentative D call TRBD1 (5 bases). Germline values: CDR1 GTSNPN, CDR2 SVGIG (reference sequence). Deletions cut 2 bases from V and 0 bases from J, with 11 bases between. CDR3 length: 15 amino acids. Here the CDR3 reads CAWSWGGDSNQPQHF. The CDR3 DNA is TGTGCCTGGAGTTGGGGGGGGGATAGCAATCAGCCCCAGCATTTT.

This clone is a singleton in its sample. This rearrangement joins TRBV9 to TRBJ2-3; TRBD2 matches at 8 bases. The V gene's germline CDR1 is SGDLS and CDR2 YYNGEE. The CDR3 spans 16 residues. The V and J ends lost 0 bases and 0 bases, in that order; junction bases with no gene match: 3. The chain's CDR3 is CASSVELAASTDTQYF. Written as DNA, the CDR3 is TGTGCCAGCAGCGTAGAACTAGCGGCTAGCACAGATACGCAGTATTTT.

This chain links TRBV4-1 with TRBJ1-2; the D gene is possibly TRBD1 (5 bases). This CDR3 has 15 residues. Between the trimmed V and J ends, which lost 0 bases and 4 bases, there was a span of 12 bases. Germline CDR1 is MGHRA and CDR2 is YSYEKL. The DNA for the CDR3 is TGCGCCAGCAGCCAAGAGGGGCACAGCCTCTATGGCTACACCTTC. This codes for CASSQEGHSLYGYTF.

This clone came up a few times. CDR3 sequence (DNA): TGTGCCAGCAGTGAACTTGGACTAGCCCTCCCCTACGAGCAGTACTTC. Protein: CASSELGLALPYEQYF. V is TRBV2 and J is TRBJ2-7; 8 bases align to TRBD2. Trimming removed 2 bases from V and 2 bases from J; junction bases left unmatched: 8. The CDR3 covers 16 residues. Germline lookup yields CDR1 SNHLY and CDR2 FYNNEI.

V gene TRBV6-5 combines with J gene TRBJ2-7; no definite D call. CDR3 length: 14 amino acids. Trimming cost V 0 bases and J 2 bases, with 8 bases left between them. Per the germline V gene, CDR1 is MNHEY and CDR2 is SVGAGI. DNA for the CDR3: TGTGCCAGCAGTTACTCGAGATTCACCTACGAGCAGTACTTC. Its translation: CASSYSRFTYEQYF.

This CDR3 is CASSPPGGPYEQYF. The CDR3 DNA follows: TGTGCCAGCAGTCCCCCGGGGGGCCCCTACGAGCAGTACTTC. The chain carries TRBV6-5 and TRBJ2-7; D might be TRBD2 (7 bases). This CDR3 contains 14 residues. Looked up from germline, CDR1 is MNHEY and CDR2 is SVGAGI. V shed 5 bases and J shed 2 bases, with 13 bases lying between them.

J is TRBJ2-1 and V is TRBV19; D is ambiguous. Germline CDR1 reads LNHDA; CDR2 reads SQIVND (reference sequence). V dropped 3 bases and J dropped 7 bases, with 16 bases sitting between them. CDR3 length: 15 residues. The CDR3 protein is CASSMTSSFGNEQFF. The DNA for the CDR3 is TGTGCCAGTAGTATGACATCCTCCTTTGGGAATGAGCAGTTCTTC.

This clone was observed at least ten times. This chain joins TRBV7-9 and TRBJ2-7; D is unresolved. CDR1 and CDR2 (germline): SEHNR, FQNEAQ (reference sequence). The V end lost 5 bases, the J end lost 7 bases, and 9 bases lay between the germline ends. The CDR3 consists of 11 residues. The CDR3 spells CASSHSDEQYF. As DNA, the CDR3 is TGTGCCAGCAGCCACAGTGATGAGCAGTACTTC. Together with reference TRBV7-9 and TRBJ2-7, the CDR3 gives the full variable domain: DTGVSQNPRHKITKRGQNVTFRCDPISEHNRLYWYRQTLGQGPEFLTYFQNEAQLEKSRLLSDRFSAERPKGSFSTLEIQRTEQGDSAMYLCASSHSDEQYFGPGTRLTVT.

The J gene is TRBJ2-7, the V gene TRBV6-1, with 8 positions matching TRBD1. V was clipped by 2 bases and J by 2 bases; unmatched bases: 8. Per the germline V gene, CDR1 is MNHNS and CDR2 is SASEGT. The CDR3 loop spans 16 amino acids. This CDR3 reads CASSERGTGRAYEQYF. The CDR3 DNA reads TGTGCCAGCAGTGAAAGGGGGACAGGCAGGGCCTACGAGCAGTACTTC.